A selection of T cell receptor beta chains follows, all from one sample in a study of identical twins. From the 5' RACE reads, TCRdb called clonotypes with MiXCR, one entry per CDR3 protein. Of 350,000 to 450,000 distinct CDR3 sequences in the sample, 15% to 20% were seen once. The sample was naive T cells sorted from blood. The receptors were sampled from a man aged 45-65 years in good health. The CDR3 runs from the conserved cysteine through the conserved F or W. A D gene is named only where the DNA matches it firmly. Some rows have no size entry. The others give once, few or many, or a class for an expanded clone.

-	TRBJ2-6	TRBD2	TRBV4-3	TGCGCCAGCAGCCAAGCTACGACTAGCGGGAGCTCTGGGGCCAACGTCCTGACTTTC	CASSQATTSGSSGANVLTF
few	TRBJ2-7	-	TRBV24-1	TGTGCCACCGGGGACCCGTACGCTTTTGACGAGCAGTACTTC	CATGDPYAFDEQYF
-	TRBJ1-1	-	TRBV7-9	TGTGCCAGCAGCTCTGGATACACTGAAGCTTTCTTT	CASSSGYTEAFF
-	TRBJ1-2	-	TRBV24-1	TGTGCCACCAGCAGGGCGGCTAACTATGGCTACACCTTC	CATSRAANYGYTF
many	TRBJ1-1	-	TRBV18	TGTGCCAGCTCACCACAGGGAGCGGACACTGAAGCTTTCTTT	CASSPQGADTEAFF
many	TRBJ2-3	-	TRBV9	TGTGCCAGCAGTGCCCCGGGAGATACGCAGTATTTT	CASSAPGDTQYF
few	TRBJ2-1	-	TRBV19	TGTGCCAGTAGTATCCCCCTCGTAGCGGTCTCCTACAATGAGCAGTTCTTC	CASSIPLVAVSYNEQFF
few	TRBJ2-3	TRBD1	TRBV12-3/TRBV12-4	TGTGCCAGCAGTTTATCAGGGGGCCATAAGACAGATACGCAGTATTTT	CASSLSGGHKTDTQYF
-	TRBJ1-1	-	TRBV13	TGTGCCAGCGGCTCCACAGGTAACACTGAAGCTTTCTTT	CASGSTGNTEAFF
many	TRBJ2-7	-	TRBV7-8	TGTGCCAGCAGCTTAGAAATAACTACCCGGTACTTC	CASSLEITTRYF
-	TRBJ2-1	-	TRBV11-2	TGTGCCAGCAGCGAGAGAGCGAGCTCCTACAATGAGCAGTTCTTC	CASSERASSYNEQFF
few	TRBJ1-2	-	TRBV6-1	TGTGCCAGCAGCCTGACCACTTACAAGAACTATGGCTACACCTTC	CASSLTTYKNYGYTF
many	TRBJ2-3	TRBD1	TRBV5-1	TGCGCCAGCAGCATCTCACAGGGGGCGAAGAGCACAGATACGCAGTATTTT	CASSISQGAKSTDTQYF
-	TRBJ2-5	-	TRBV18	TGTGCCAGCTCACCCTTTACCACCGGCGGTCTGGAGACCCAGTACTTC	CASSPFTTGGLETQYF
few	TRBJ2-7	TRBD2	TRBV6-1	TGTGCCAGCAGTCGGACCCGGACGGGGGGGGTCGAGCAGTACTTC	CASSRTRTGGVEQYF
-	TRBJ2-3	TRBD1	TRBV6-2/TRBV6-3	TGTGCCAGCAGTTATAAAAGGACAGGAAGGCAGTATTTT	CASSYKRTGRQYF
few	TRBJ2-1	TRBD2	TRBV20-1	TGCAGTGCTATTCGACTAGCGGGAGTAAACAATGAGCAGTTCTTC	CSAIRLAGVNNEQFF
-	TRBJ1-3	-	TRBV18	TGTGCCAGCTCACCAGACAGCTATTCCTCTGGAAACACCATATATTTT	CASSPDSYSSGNTIYF
-	TRBJ2-7	-	TRBV11-2	TGTGCCAGCAGCGTCGGCCGGGACTACGAGCAGTACTTC	CASSVGRDYEQYF
many	TRBJ1-6	TRBD1	TRBV10-3	TGTGCCTCCGGACAGGGGAATTCACCCCTCCACTTT	CASGQGNSPLHF
-	TRBJ2-7	-	TRBV27	TGTGCCAGCAGTTTAGACAGGTCGCTCTACGAGCAGTACTTC	CASSLDRSLYEQYF
-	TRBJ2-3	TRBD1	TRBV7-9	TGTGCCAGCACCCGGGACAGGTTCACAGATACGCAGTATTTT	CASTRDRFTDTQYF